Shown below are 30 T cell receptor beta chains from a single sample sequenced in a study of blood T cell repertoires in COVID-19. The protocol was immunoSEQ multiplex PCR, while the TCRdb copy is restricted to in-frame clones and leaves out a portion. This table has about 97,000 clones, around four fifths appearing once. The sequenced material came from peripheral blood. All receptors derive from a man aged 55 to 70 with active or convalescent COVID-19.

Only a few counts were recorded for this clone. The CDR3 region has the DNA TGTGCCAGCAGTTACTCGGGGAGTCGTAATTCACCCCTCCACTTT. This translates into CASSYSGSRNSPLHF. This chain joins TRBV6-6 and TRBJ1-6; D is uncertain. The CDR3 length is 15 residues. Germline CDR1 MNHNY, CDR2 SVGAGI (reference sequence). Trimming removed 0 bases from V and 6 bases from J, with 9 bases in between.

In its sample, this clone was seen once. This sequence joins TRBV11-3 and TRBJ2-1, with TRBD1 matching 7 bases. The germline V gene encodes CDR1 SGHNT and CDR2 YENEEA. CDR3 length: 12 residues. J gave up 13 bases and V 3 bases, and 6 bases lay outside the gene matches. This chain's CDR3 is CASSFSGGKQFF. In DNA form, the CDR3 reads TGTGCCAGCAGCTTCTCAGGGGGTAAACAGTTCTTC.

The CDR3 DNA is TGTGCCAGCAGCAAGGACAGGGGTCCCAACAATGAGCAGTTCTTC. It encodes CASSKDRGPNNEQFF. The chain couples TRBV27 to TRBJ2-1, with 9 bases that match TRBD1. This CDR3 has 15 residues. The germline V gene encodes CDR1 MNHEY and CDR2 SMNVEV (reference sequence). The junction had 8 bases not matched to a gene; V was cut back by 6 bases and J by 5 bases.

The chain links TRBV5-1 to TRBJ2-7; 10 nucleotides match TRBD1. The CDR3 is made up of 16 amino acids. V was pared by 7 bases and J by 3 bases, with 13 bases of the junction left unmatched. CDR1 is SGHRS, CDR2 YFSETQ, per germline. Here the CDR3 DNA reads TGCGCCAGCCGATATTCGACCGGGACAGGGGTCTACGAGCAGTACTTC. Translation: CASRYSTGTGVYEQYF.

V gene TRBV18 combines with J gene TRBJ1-2, with 7 positions matching TRBD1. The trim removed 2 bases at V and 0 bases at J, leaving 3 bases unmatched. Germline-derived CDR1 and CDR2 are KGHSH and LQKENI. The CDR3 sequence is 15 residues long. The chain's CDR3 is CASSPDRVANYGYTF. The CDR3 DNA follows: TGTGCCAGCTCACCAGACAGGGTTGCTAACTATGGCTACACCTTC.

The chain uses TRBV14 and TRBJ1-1; 12 nucleotides align to TRBD1. Trimming at V came to 6 bases and at J to 4 bases, leaving 6 bases not matched to a gene. Per germline, CDR1 SGHDN and CDR2 FVKESK. This CDR3 is 15 amino acids long. Written as DNA, the CDR3 is TGTGCCAGCAGGGAGTTGGGACAGGGGGCCACTGAAGCTTTCTTT. Amino acids: CASRELGQGATEAFF.

The chain recombines TRBV5-1 with TRBJ1-2; 8 bases map to TRBD1. There are 15 residues in the CDR3. V lost 0 bases, J lost 6 bases, and 7 bases stayed unmatched. From germline, CDR1 is SGHRS and CDR2 YFSETQ. In DNA form, the CDR3 reads TGCGCCAGCAGCTTGGTAGGTCCAGGGGGCGATGGCTACACCTTC. The encoded protein is CASSLVGPGGDGYTF.

The rearrangement uses TRBV29-1 and TRBJ2-5, with TRBD1 matching over 7 bases. Germline CDR1 reads SQVTM; CDR2 reads ANQGSEA. The CDR3 consists of 12 residues. The junction had 13 bases not matched to a gene; V was cut back by 6 bases and J by 12 bases. CDR3 sequence: CSVRSDRALEYF. CDR3 nucleotides: TGCAGCGTCCGAAGCGACAGGGCCCTTGAGTACTTC.

This chain joins TRBV4-3 and TRBJ1-2; D might be TRBD1 (5 bases). V lost 0 bases, J lost 1 base, and 9 bases lay in between. Germline V gives CDR1 LGHNA, CDR2 YSLEER. This CDR3 is built from 15 residues. CDR3 in amino acids: CASSQEGRVNYGYTF. As DNA, the CDR3 is TGCGCCAGCAGCCAAGAAGGCAGGGTTAACTATGGCTACACCTTC.

V is TRBV28 and J is TRBJ2-2, with 10 bases matching TRBD2. V dropped 3 bases and J dropped 5; count of bases not matched to a gene: 6. Per germline, CDR1 MDHEN and CDR2 SYDVKM. The CDR3 consists of 16 residues. This CDR3 is CASSFLAGGGTGELFF. The CDR3 region has the DNA TGTGCCAGCAGTTTTTTAGCGGGAGGAGGGACCGGGGAGCTGTTTTTT.

This clone was observed many times. The chain uses TRBV28 and TRBJ1-5; no reliable D call. This CDR3 contains 17 residues. V lost 2 bases and J 2 bases, leaving 16 bases between the germline ends. The germline V gene encodes CDR1 MDHEN and CDR2 SYDVKM. The CDR3, as DNA: TGTGCCAGCAGTTTACTGGACGGAGGGTCGGGCAATCAGCCCCAGCATTTT. Encoded protein: CASSLLDGGSGNQPQHF.

This rearrangement joins TRBV5-6 to TRBJ2-7; TRBD1 aligns across 7 bases. Trimming at V came to 4 bases and at J to 7 bases, leaving 11 bases not matched to a gene. The V gene's germline CDR1 is SGHDT and CDR2 YYEEEE. This CDR3 has 14 residues. The CDR3 is CASSTGQQLREQYF. CDR3 DNA: TGTGCCAGCAGCACGGGACAGCAACTTCGGGAGCAGTACTTC.

V is TRBV28 and J is TRBJ1-2; 8 bases line up with TRBD1. This CDR3 has 15 residues. Germline V gives CDR1 MDHEN, CDR2 SYDVKM. The V segment lost 4 bases and the J segment 4 bases; nucleotides outside the gene matches: 8. CDR3 nucleotide sequence: TGTGCCAGCAGTTCGGGCAGGGGGCGCGTCTATGGCTACACCTTC. Translating gives CASSSGRGRVYGYTF.

This clone was seen once. The chain uses TRBV6-5 and TRBJ2-3; TRBD2 agrees at 8 bases. Germline V gene lookup returns CDR1 MNHEY and CDR2 SVGAGI. The J segment lost 3 bases and the V segment lost 5 bases, leaving 7 bases of the junction unmatched. CDR3 length equals 15 residues. CDR3 in DNA: TGTGCCAGCAGTAGGGGCGGGAGGAGTACAGATACGCAGTATTTT. Its protein is CASSRGGRSTDTQYF.

This rearrangement joins TRBV19 to TRBJ1-2; 12 nucleotides agree with TRBD1. After removal of 4 bases from V and 4 bases from J, the junction contained 7 bases not matched to a gene. CDR3 length equals 16 residues. Per the germline V gene, CDR1 is LNHDA and CDR2 is SQIVND (reference sequence). CDR3 in DNA: TGTGCCAGTAGTACCGCCGGGACAGGGGGCGTCTATGGCTACACCTTC. Its translation: CASSTAGTGGVYGYTF.

V gene TRBV6-2 or TRBV6-3 combines with J gene TRBJ2-1; 11 bases fit TRBD2. Losses at the gene ends were 5 bases for V and 4 bases for J; bases not matched to a gene: 7. CDR3 length: 16 residues. Germline-derived CDR1 and CDR2 are MNHEY and SVGEGT. The CDR3 region is CASSEPGLAEYNEQFF. CDR3 in DNA: TGTGCCAGCAGTGAGCCGGGACTAGCGGAGTACAATGAGCAGTTCTTC.

The chain carries TRBV13 and TRBJ1-1, with D possibly being TRBD1 (5 bases). Between the trimmed V and J ends, which lost 3 bases and 6 bases, there was a span of 17 bases. The CDR3 extends over 15 amino acids. Looked up from germline, CDR1 is PRHDT and CDR2 is FYEKMQ (reference sequence). The CDR3: CASSLLWQGESEAFF. The CDR3 DNA sequence: TGTGCCAGCAGCTTGTTGTGGCAGGGTGAATCTGAAGCTTTCTTT.

The chain uses TRBV2 and TRBJ2-7, with 8 bases that match TRBD1. The CDR3 is 12 amino acids. Germline V CDR1 and CDR2: SNHLY, FYNNEI. After removal of 6 bases from V and 6 bases from J, the junction contained 4 bases not matched to a gene. The CDR3 DNA is TGTGCCAGCAGACCTACAGGGGGCGAGCAGTACGTC. Protein sequence: CASRPTGGEQYV.

This chain connects TRBV16 to TRBJ1-5; 8 bases match TRBD1. Germline assignment: CDR1 KGHSY and CDR2 FQNENV. This CDR3 region has 14 residues. Trimming removed 6 bases from V and 9 bases from J; junction bases left unmatched: 10. The CDR3 bases are TGTGCCAGCAGGCCCAGGACAGGGAGGGGGCCCCAGCATTTT. It encodes CASRPRTGRGPQHF. The variable domain in full, completed from reference TRBV16 and TRBJ1-5, reads GEEVAQTPKHLVRGEGQKAKLYCAPIKGHSYVFWYQQVLKNEFKFLISFQNENVFDETGMPKERFSAKCLPNSPCSLEIQATKLEDSAVYFCASRPRTGRGPQHFGDGTRLSIL.

The rearrangement links TRBV5-1 to TRBJ1-3; 9 nucleotides agree with TRBD1. V shed 4 bases, J shed 0 bases, and the junction held 5 bases outside the gene matches. The germline gives CDR1 SGHRS, CDR2 YFSETQ. This CDR3 comprises 16 residues. DNA of the CDR3: TGCGCCAGCAGCCTGACAGGGGGACTCTCTGGAAACACCATATATTTT. Translation gives CASSLTGGLSGNTIYF.

The V call is TRBV7-3, the J call TRBJ2-3; D uncertain. The CDR3 contains 13 residues. V lost 5 bases and J 5 bases, leaving 11 bases between the germline ends. Germline CDR1 reads SGHTA; CDR2 reads FQGTGA. The CDR3, as DNA: TGTGCCAGCAGCCGCCCCCCACAAGATACGCAGTATTTT. Protein: CASSRPPQDTQYF.

The chain joins TRBV30 to TRBJ2-1; 11 bases are shared with TRBD1. Germline CDR1 reads GTSNPN; CDR2 reads SVGIG (reference sequence). This CDR3 is built from 14 residues. J gave up 6 bases and V 8 bases, and 9 bases lay outside the gene matches. CDR3 loop: CARDRGVTFNEQFF. The CDR3 region has the DNA TGTGCCAGGGACAGGGGGGTCACTTTCAATGAGCAGTTCTTC. Based on the CDR3 plus reference TRBV30 and TRBJ2-1, the full variable domain is SQTIHQWPATLVQPVGSPLSLECTVEGTSNPNLYWYRQAAGRGLQLLFYSVGIGQISSEVPQNLSASRPQDRQFILSSKKLLLSDSGFYLCARDRGVTFNEQFFGPGTRLTVL.

The chain uses TRBV10-2 and TRBJ2-1; a weak D match, TRBD1 (6 bases). The CDR3 is 12 amino acids. Germline V lookup: CDR1 WSHSY, CDR2 SAAADI. The ends were cut back, 8 bases at V and 5 bases at J, with 10 bases in the middle. CDR3 sequence: CASLRTDNEQFF. DNA of the CDR3: TGCGCCAGCCTTCGGACAGACAATGAGCAGTTCTTC.

Details on this clone: Other DNA variants within this sample encode the same CDR3. The chain is built from TRBV7-9 and TRBJ1-5; D unclear. CDR3 length: 15 amino acids. The germline gives CDR1 SEHNR, CDR2 FQNEAQ (reference sequence). V was trimmed by 5 bases and J by 0 bases, leaving 11 bases between them. DNA of the CDR3: TGTGCCAGCAGCCTCGGCGGGTATAGCAATCAGCCCCAGCATTTT. It yields the protein CASSLGGYSNQPQHF.

The V call is TRBV24-1, the J call TRBJ1-2; D is unresolved. This CDR3 comprises 14 residues. Germline values: CDR1 KGHDR, CDR2 SFDVKD. Trimming stripped 5 bases from V and 1 base from J, with 10 bases between. CDR3 DNA: TGTGCCACCAGTGGGGCAAATGGTAACTATGGCTACACCTTC. As protein: CATSGANGNYGYTF.

The chain joins TRBV28 to TRBJ2-6, with D perhaps matching TRBD2 (5 bases). V gave up 5 bases and J gave up 1 base, with 9 bases separating them. Germline CDR1 and CDR2: MDHEN and SYDVKM. The CDR3 runs 15 residues. The CDR3 region has the DNA TGTGCCAGCAGTGGAGAGGGTTCTGGGGCCAACGTCCTGACTTTC. Translated, it gives CASSGEGSGANVLTF.

V and J are TRBV6-5 and TRBJ1-2, with no clear D. This CDR3 is built from 13 residues. Trimming cost V 6 bases and J 0 bases, with 8 bases left between them. Germline V gene data show CDR1 as MNHEY and CDR2 as SVGAGI. Here the CDR3 DNA reads TGTGCCAGCAGAGGAGGGACTAACTATGGCTACACCTTC. Translating gives CASRGGTNYGYTF.

This clone came up once. The rearrangement joins TRBV4-3 to TRBJ1-3, with a tentative D call TRBD1 (6 bases). The CDR3 extends over 16 amino acids. The germline V gene encodes CDR1 LGHNA and CDR2 YSLEER. V was trimmed by 0 bases and J by 0 bases, leaving 9 bases between them. The CDR3 region is CASSQDWGPSGNTIYF. CDR3 in DNA: TGCGCCAGCAGCCAAGATTGGGGGCCCTCTGGAAACACCATATATTTT.

The chain couples TRBV10-3 to TRBJ2-2; D is uncertain. Deletions cut 8 bases from V and 1 base from J, with 11 bases between. The CDR3 consists of 14 residues. Per germline, CDR1 ENHRY and CDR2 SYGVKD. The CDR3 bases are TGTGCCATCCGAGATGGTGGGAACACCGGGGAGCTGTTTTTT. Translation: CAIRDGGNTGELFF.

A note on this clone: Other DNA sequences in the sample encode the same CDR3. The chain carries TRBV6-5 and TRBJ2-5; 15 bases are a match to TRBD2. Per the germline V gene, CDR1 is MNHEY and CDR2 is SVGAGI. J gave up 4 bases and V 2 bases, and 2 bases lay outside the gene matches. The CDR3 extends over 16 amino acids. The CDR3 nucleotides are TGTGCCAGCAGTTACGGACTAGCGGGAGGGGGAGAGACCCAGTACTTC. It translates to CASSYGLAGGGETQYF.